This T cell receptor beta chain was retrieved from a study of T cells in tuberculosis. This clone has only one observation. The antigen remains undetermined. Whole-study findings and limits: GEM motif frequencies gave approximately 70% accuracy; the GMM repertoire gave 80% to 90%.

Sequencing used immunoSEQ multiplex PCR; TCRdb keeps in-frame clones, though not all of them. The sample holds about 43,000 clones, 94% seen once. This TCR was sampled from a donor aged 5 to 30 with latent tuberculosis or without tuberculosis infection. Some clones in this sample may be carry-over from other donors' samples. The material sequenced was PBMCs.

The CDR3 bases are TGCGCCAGCAGCTTGGAACAGGGGGGATACGAGCAGTACTTC. As protein: CASSLEQGGYEQYF. V gene TRBV5-1 combines with J gene TRBJ2-7; 8 nucleotides agree with TRBD1. V shed 0 bases and J 4 bases; nucleotides not matched to a gene: 3. The CDR3 is 14 amino acids. Germline CDR1 reads SGHRS; CDR2 reads YFSETQ.